The 22 T cell receptor beta chains below all came from one sample that was sequenced in a study of OX40 agonist ivuxolimab in advanced cancers. Profiled with immunoSEQ multiplex PCR; TCRdb holds only in-frame clones, not every one. Of approximately 80,000 clones in the sample, less than 95% were seen once. The sample in question was CD4+ or CD8+ T cells sorted from blood, obtained in a trial of the OX40 agonist ivuxolimab. These receptors were taken from an adult with an advanced solid tumor such as melanoma, head and neck, liver or kidney cancer.

CDR3 residues: CASSLQGLRAFF. The CDR3 DNA reads as TGTGCCAGCAGTCTACAGGGCTTAAGAGCTTTCTTT. The V and J genes are TRBV28 and TRBJ1-1; maybe TRBD1 (6 bases). V dropped 5 bases and J dropped 10 bases, with 14 bases sitting between them. CDR1 and CDR2 (germline): MDHEN, SYDVKM. CDR3 length equals 12 residues.

This clone was detected once. The gene calls are TRBV6-1 and TRBJ2-1; perhaps TRBD1 as D (6 bases). V was trimmed by 4 bases and J by 7 bases, leaving 17 bases between them. CDR1 MNHNS and CDR2 SASEGT come from the germline V gene. This CDR3 is 15 amino acids long. For the CDR3, the DNA is TGTGCCAGCAGTGGGGCAGGGGTCTTAAGTAATGAGCAGTTCTTC. Protein product: CASSGAGVLSNEQFF.

This rearrangement joins TRBV2 to TRBJ1-6, with a possible D match to TRBD1 (5 bases). The length of the CDR3 is 16 residues. From germline, CDR1 is SNHLY and CDR2 FYNNEI. V was clipped by 6 bases and J by 0 bases, with 12 bases between them. CDR3 coding DNA: TGTGCCAGCAGGGGGGGTGCCGGCTCCTATAATTCACCCCTCCACTTT. This translates into CASRGGAGSYNSPLHF. The full variable domain, with the rest looked up from reference TRBV2 and TRBJ1-6, is EPEVTQTPSHQVTQMGQEVILRCVPISNHLYFYWYRQILGQKVEFLVSFYNNEISEKSEIFDDQFSVERPDGSNFTLKIRSTKLEDSAMYFCASRGGAGSYNSPLHFGNGTRLTVT.

The chain has TRBV6-6 and TRBJ1-4; a weak D match, TRBD1 (6 bases). Trimming removed 10 bases from V and 7 bases from J, with 16 bases in between. The CDR3 loop spans 13 amino acids. Germline-derived CDR1 and CDR2 are MNHNY and SVGAGI (reference sequence). This CDR3 is CATHREWREKLFF. The DNA for the CDR3 is TGTGCCACCCACAGGGAGTGGCGTGAAAAACTGTTTTTT.

The gene calls are TRBV2 and TRBJ1-5, with D unresolved. Germline V gives CDR1 SNHLY, CDR2 FYNNEI. V was clipped by 5 bases and J by 0 bases, with 11 bases between them. CDR3 size: 15 residues. The chain's CDR3 is CASSIDNYSNQPQHF. As DNA, the CDR3 is TGTGCCAGCAGTATTGACAATTATAGCAATCAGCCCCAGCATTTT.

The chain carries TRBV5-1 and TRBJ1-1; D may be TRBD1 (6 bases). The CDR3 runs to 14 residues. The germline V gene encodes CDR1 SGHRS and CDR2 YFSETQ. V lost 2 bases to trimming and J lost 6 bases, with 14 bases between them. CDR3 DNA: TGCGCCAGCAGCTTTTTGGGGGCATCAGCTGAAGCTTTCTTT. This sequence encodes CASSFLGASAEAFF. Together with reference TRBV5-1 and TRBJ1-1, the CDR3 gives the full variable domain: KAGVTQTPRYLIKTRGQQVTLSCSPISGHRSVSWYQQTPGQGLQFLFEYFSETQRNKGNFPGRFSGRQFSNSRSEMNVSTLELGDSALYLCASSFLGASAEAFFGQGTRLTVV.

This chain joins TRBV10-3 and TRBJ2-7; no reliable D call. Per germline, CDR1 ENHRY and CDR2 SYGVKD. Trimming took off 7 bases at V and 5 bases at J, with 15 bases between the two ends. The CDR3 is 13 amino acids. The CDR3 protein is CAITRAEANEQYF. For the CDR3, the DNA is TGTGCCATCACTCGAGCCGAGGCGAACGAGCAGTACTTC.

Notes on this clone: This specimen includes other DNA sequences encoding the same CDR3. The genes are TRBV15 and TRBJ1-4; D is possibly TRBD1 (5 bases). The CDR3 is 15 residues long. CDR1 and CDR2 from the germline V gene are LNHNV and YYDKDF (reference sequence). V was cut by 0 bases and J by 8 bases, with 13 bases left in between. CDR3 sequence reads: CATSRDGQGREKLFF. The DNA for the CDR3 is TGTGCCACCAGCAGAGATGGGCAGGGACGAGAAAAACTGTTTTTT.

The chain uses TRBV12-5 and TRBJ1-1, with 9 nucleotides matching TRBD1. This CDR3 has 16 amino acids. In germline, CDR1 is LGHNT, CDR2 FRNRAP. The ends lost 3 bases at V and 5 bases at J; junction bases unmatched: 10. The CDR3 DNA reads as TGTGCTAGTGGTTTCTCCTTCGACAGGGGGATTACTGAAGCTTTCTTT. Amino acids: CASGFSFDRGITEAFF.

The chain joins TRBV6-1 to TRBJ1-2; D is unresolved. CDR1 MNHNS and CDR2 SASEGT come from the germline V gene. V lost 0 bases, J lost 2 bases, and 7 bases lay in between. There are 14 residues in the CDR3. CDR3 in amino acids: CASSEAKANYGYTF. The CDR3 DNA follows: TGTGCCAGCAGTGAAGCTAAAGCCAACTATGGCTACACCTTC.

The chain couples TRBV7-9 to TRBJ2-7, with D perhaps TRBD1 (5 bases). Germline V gene sequence: CDR1 SEHNR, CDR2 FQNEAQ (reference sequence). The germline V and J ends were trimmed by 2 bases and 0 bases, with 8 bases remaining between them. There are 14 residues in the CDR3. CDR3: CASSLMTDSYEQYF. The CDR3, as DNA: TGTGCCAGCAGCTTAATGACAGACTCCTACGAGCAGTACTTC.

The chain joins TRBV18 to TRBJ1-1; D gene ambiguous. The CDR3 is 18 residues long. V dropped 0 bases and J dropped 1 base, with 18 bases sitting between them. Germline V gives CDR1 KGHSH, CDR2 LQKENI. CDR3 sequence: CASSPPGKGGRWNTEAFF. CDR3 coding DNA: TGTGCCAGCTCACCACCCGGTAAGGGAGGTCGTTGGAACACTGAAGCTTTCTTT. Combining the CDR3 with reference TRBV18 and TRBJ1-1 gives the whole variable domain NAGVMQNPRHLVRRRGQEARLRCSPMKGHSHVYWYRQLPEEGLKFMVYLQKENIIDESGMPKERFSAEFPKEGPSILRIQQVVRGDSAAYFCASSPPGKGGRWNTEAFFGQGTRLTVV.

The rearrangement links TRBV6-1 to TRBJ1-3; no definite D call. The CDR3 is made up of 18 amino acids. Germline CDR1 is MNHNS and CDR2 is SASEGT. V was pared by 0 bases and J by 0 bases, with 15 bases between. CDR3 coding DNA: TGTGCCAGCAGTGAAGCGCCAGAGGTTTTGGCCTCTGGAAACACCATATATTTT. Encoded protein: CASSEAPEVLASGNTIYF.

The chain links TRBV4-2 to TRBJ2-1, with TRBD2 matching over 9 bases. CDR1 and CDR2 (germline): LGHNA, YNFKEQ. With V trimmed by 0 bases and J by 7 bases, 7 bases remained unmatched. The CDR3 covers 16 residues. CDR3 in DNA: TGTGCCAGCAGCCAAGATAAGGCGGGGGGGCAAAATGAGCAGTTCTTC. Translated: CASSQDKAGGQNEQFF.

The chain uses TRBV6-1 and TRBJ1-2; D not resolved. The CDR3 spans 13 residues. Per the germline V gene, CDR1 is MNHNS and CDR2 is SASEGT. V lost 2 bases, J lost 5 bases, and 9 bases lay in between. The CDR3 DNA follows: TGTGCCAGCAGTGAAAAACCAGTATATGGCTACACCTTC. Its protein is CASSEKPVYGYTF.

V usage is TRBV7-9 and J usage is TRBJ2-2; 9 bases map to TRBD1. The J segment lost 6 bases and the V segment lost 8 bases, leaving 16 bases of the junction unmatched. This CDR3 comprises 17 residues. CDR1 is SEHNR, CDR2 FQNEAQ, per germline (reference sequence). The CDR3 DNA reads as TGTGCCAGCTACCAACCATCCGGGACAGGGTCCGCCGGGGAGCTGTTTTTT. Translated, it gives CASYQPSGTGSAGELFF.

The chain combines TRBV5-5 with TRBJ2-1; TRBD1 agrees at 8 bases. From germline, CDR1 is SGHKS and CDR2 YYEKEE (reference sequence). The ends lost 3 bases at V and 2 bases at J; junction bases unmatched: 7. This CDR3 contains 16 residues. The CDR3 is CASSYRTGPAYNEQFF. The CDR3 region has the DNA TGTGCCAGCAGCTACCGGACAGGGCCAGCCTACAATGAGCAGTTCTTC.

The J gene is TRBJ2-2, the V gene TRBV5-1, with 10 nucleotides matching TRBD1. The CDR3 covers 15 residues. Germline CDR1 is SGHRS and CDR2 is YFSETQ. V shed 4 bases, J shed 5 bases, and the junction held 5 bases outside the gene matches. CDR3 amino acids: CASSPPDRGTGELFF. The CDR3 DNA is TGCGCCAGCAGCCCTCCGGACAGGGGGACCGGGGAGCTGTTTTTT.

This clone has a single count. The chain links TRBV2 to TRBJ2-1, with D possibly matching TRBD2 (6 bases). Germline CDR1 is SNHLY and CDR2 is FYNNEI. V lost 8 bases to trimming and J lost 10 bases, with 30 bases between them. The CDR3 extends over 17 amino acids. The CDR3 region has the DNA TGTGCCAGCCTTAATCGGGGACTCCCCCTCGGGTCATGGGAGCAGTTCTTC. Its protein product is CASLNRGLPLGSWEQFF. Drawing the rest from reference TRBV2 and TRBJ2-1, the complete variable domain is EPEVTQTPSHQVTQMGQEVILRCVPISNHLYFYWYRQILGQKVEFLVSFYNNEISEKSEIFDDQFSVERPDGSNFTLKIRSTKLEDSAMYFCASLNRGLPLGSWEQFFGPGTRLTVL.

To note about this clone: A junction end diverges from the germline sequence, so it may reflect a read error. The chain uses TRBV6-1 and TRBJ1-2, with 7 bases identical to TRBD1. CDR1 and CDR2 (germline): MNHNS, SASEGT. The CDR3 runs to 13 residues. The CDR3 region is CASSEGGKGGYTF. The CDR3 DNA follows: TGTGCCAGCAGCGAAGGGGGCAAGGGTGGCTACACCTTC.

This chain joins TRBV6-1 and TRBJ2-5, with D possibly being TRBD2 (5 bases). The CDR3 spans 15 residues. CDR1 and CDR2 from the germline V gene are MNHNS and SASEGT. Trimming took 7 bases from V and 4 from J, leaving 19 bases between them. This CDR3 reads CASKVNSGVGETQYF. DNA for the CDR3: TGTGCCAGCAAGGTCAACAGCGGAGTAGGAGAGACCCAGTACTTC.

The chain carries TRBV27 and TRBJ2-5; TRBD1 aligns across 9 bases. The J segment lost 4 bases and the V segment lost 6 bases, leaving 9 bases of the junction unmatched. Germline V lookup: CDR1 MNHEY, CDR2 SMNVEV (reference sequence). This CDR3 spans 15 amino acids. Here the CDR3 reads CASSSLGTGTETQYF. The CDR3 DNA is TGTGCCAGCAGCTCTCTGGGGACAGGGACAGAGACCCAGTACTTC.